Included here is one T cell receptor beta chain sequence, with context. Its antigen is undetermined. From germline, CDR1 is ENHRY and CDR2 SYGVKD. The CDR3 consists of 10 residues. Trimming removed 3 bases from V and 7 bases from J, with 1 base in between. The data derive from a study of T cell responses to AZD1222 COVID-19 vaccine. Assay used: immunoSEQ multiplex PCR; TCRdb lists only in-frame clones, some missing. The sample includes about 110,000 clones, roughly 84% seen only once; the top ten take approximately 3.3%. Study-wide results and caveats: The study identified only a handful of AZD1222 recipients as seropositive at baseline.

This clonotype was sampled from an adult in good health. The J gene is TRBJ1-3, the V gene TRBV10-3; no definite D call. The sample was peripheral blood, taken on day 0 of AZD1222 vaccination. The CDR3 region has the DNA TGTGCCATCAGTGACAACACCATATATTTT. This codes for CAISDNTIYF.